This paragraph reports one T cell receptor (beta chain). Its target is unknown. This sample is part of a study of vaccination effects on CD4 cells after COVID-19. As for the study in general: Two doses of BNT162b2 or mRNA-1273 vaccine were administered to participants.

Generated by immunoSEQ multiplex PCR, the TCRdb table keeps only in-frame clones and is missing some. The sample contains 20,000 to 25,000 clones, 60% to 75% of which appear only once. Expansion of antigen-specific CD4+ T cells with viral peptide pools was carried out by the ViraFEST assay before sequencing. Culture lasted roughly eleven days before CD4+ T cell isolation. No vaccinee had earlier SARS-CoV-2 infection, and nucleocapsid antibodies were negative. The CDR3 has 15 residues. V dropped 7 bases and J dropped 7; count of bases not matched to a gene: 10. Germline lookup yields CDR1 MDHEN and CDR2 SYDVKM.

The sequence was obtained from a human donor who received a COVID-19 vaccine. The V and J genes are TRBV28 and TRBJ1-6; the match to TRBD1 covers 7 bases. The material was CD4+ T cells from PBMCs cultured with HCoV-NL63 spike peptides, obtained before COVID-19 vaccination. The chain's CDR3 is CASTDLTGRNSPLHF. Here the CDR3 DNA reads TGTGCCAGCACCGACTTGACAGGGAGGAATTCACCCCTCCACTTT. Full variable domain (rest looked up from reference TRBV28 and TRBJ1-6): DVKVTQSSRYLVKRTGEKVFLECVQDMDHENMFWYRQDPGLGLRLIYFSYDVKMKEKGDIPEGYSVSREKKERFSLILESASTNQTSMYLCASTDLTGRNSPLHFGNGTRLTVT.